This T cell receptor beta chain was sequenced during a study of T cells in Graves' hyperthyroidism and ophthalmopathy. This clonotype was seen many times. The CDR3 has 17 residues. The ends lost 2 bases at V and 0 bases at J; junction bases unmatched: 7. The germline CDR1 and CDR2 sequences are LGHDT and YNNKEL (reference sequence). RNA transcripts were the template for amplifying TCR beta CDR3 regions. Carried out on the TCR CDR3, a first-round RT-PCR used the HTBI primer set. Via MiXCR, TCRdb re-called the multiplex PCR reads, giving one row per CDR3 protein. The repertoire includes hundreds of thousands of distinct CDR3 sequences, approximately 18% of them detected once, and over 15% sits in the top ten. The blood was taken when hyperthyroidism was first diagnosed, before any ophthalmopathy symptoms showed up. Each 10 ml fresh peripheral blood draw supplied the PBMCs.

The genes are TRBV3-1 and TRBJ2-3; TRBD2 matches at 8 bases. The clonotype originates from a woman aged 50 to 65 with Graves' hyperthyroidism that later progressed to Graves' ophthalmopathy. Sequencing input: blood. CDR3 coding DNA: TGTGCCAGCAGCCAAACCGGACTAGCCCTAAGCACAGATACGCAGTATTTT. This encodes CASSQTGLALSTDTQYF.